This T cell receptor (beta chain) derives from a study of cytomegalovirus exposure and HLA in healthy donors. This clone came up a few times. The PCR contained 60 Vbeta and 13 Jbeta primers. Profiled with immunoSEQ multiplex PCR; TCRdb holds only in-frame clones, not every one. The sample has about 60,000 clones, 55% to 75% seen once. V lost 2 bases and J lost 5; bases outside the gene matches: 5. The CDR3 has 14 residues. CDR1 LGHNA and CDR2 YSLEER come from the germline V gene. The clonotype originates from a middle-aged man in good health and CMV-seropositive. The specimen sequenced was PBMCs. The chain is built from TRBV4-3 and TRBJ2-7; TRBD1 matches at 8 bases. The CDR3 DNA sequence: TGCGCCAGCAGCCAATATTCGACAGGGGACGAGCAGTACTTC. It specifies CASSQYSTGDEQYF.